This T cell receptor beta chain emerged from a study of blood T cell repertoires in COVID-19 (dated by TCRdb to 2020 to 2021). For the study in its entirety: The collaborator samples originated in the United States, Italy and Spain and spanned the acute and convalescent phases of COVID-19. The material from the prospective study consisted of cDNA or gDNA derived from T cells, B-cell-depleted T cells, or PBMCs. HLA class I and class II types, where available, came from metadata supplied by the sample provider rather than from assay-based typing. A freely available public database, intended as a resource for researchers studying the immune response to SARS-CoV-2, is where the repertoires were released. The samples were drawn from the first 160 participants of the ongoing ImmuneRACE study and from 1,254 subjects provided by 6 global collaborators. Subjects who had been exposed to COVID-19, were actively infected with it, or had recovered from it provided the deeply sampled blood TCRbeta repertoires that made up the dataset. Sample metadata almost always included a de-identified subject ID, COVID-19 status, age in years and sex. General study outcomes and caveats: Clinical and demographic metadata were provided uncurated, with the amount varying by source and participant.

The immunoSEQ Assay, a bias-controlled multiplex PCR, was used to amplify TCRbeta CDR3 regions from genomic DNA. Processing in the source paper ran as follows. Nucleated cell counts per sample were estimated from amplification of reference gene primers within the assay. To quantify the absolute abundance of each unique TCRbeta CDR3 rearrangement, sequence reads were collapsed and filtered. For each sample, productive Simpson clonality was calculated as the square root of Simpson's diversity index over productive rearrangements. TCRdb holds this immuneACCESS table with in-frame rearrangements only. Some clones are missing; in checked studies, unresolved V genes explain under half, and the rest has no known cause. Clone size and V and J calls were adopted from that table, with D and trimming inferred from the DNA. The table for this sample lists 100,000 to 150,000 clones; roughly 85% of them were counted only once. Around 6.3% of the sample rests with the top ten.

The collaborating institutions used their own protocols to collect whole blood in K2EDTA tubes. For TCRbeta analysis, collaborators shipped samples as frozen whole blood, isolated PBMCs, or DNA extracted from either of those sample types. The junction carries 9 bases between V and J, which are trimmed by 0 bases and 4 bases respectively. The CDR3 numbers 15 residues from cysteine through phenylalanine. Only the CDR3 part of the read is kept: 45 bases, read in frame from the first base. CDR1 SGHTA and CDR2 FQGTGA are derived from the germline V gene. As concerns this clone: No antigen is known for it. No base quality information exists; no much larger clone differs at one position.

The receptor's source is an elderly man with active or convalescent COVID-19. Sequenced: peripheral blood. The sequence links TRBV7-3 to TRBJ2-2, with a tentative D gene TRBD1 over 6 matching bases. The CDR3 protein: CASSLTLQGTGELFF. The DNA sequence is given as TGTGCCAGCAGCTTAACCCTACAGGGCACCGGGGAGCTGTTTTTT.